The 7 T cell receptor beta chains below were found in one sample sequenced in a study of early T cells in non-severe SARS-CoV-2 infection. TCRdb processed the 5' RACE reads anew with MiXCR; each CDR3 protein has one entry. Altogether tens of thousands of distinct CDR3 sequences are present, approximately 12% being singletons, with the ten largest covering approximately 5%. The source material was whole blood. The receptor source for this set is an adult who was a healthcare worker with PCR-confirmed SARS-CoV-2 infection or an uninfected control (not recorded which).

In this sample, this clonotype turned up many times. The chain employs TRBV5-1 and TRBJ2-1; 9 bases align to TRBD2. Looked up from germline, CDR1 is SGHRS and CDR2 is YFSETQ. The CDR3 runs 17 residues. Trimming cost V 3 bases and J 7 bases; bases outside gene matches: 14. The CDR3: CASSSNVQSGRINEQFF. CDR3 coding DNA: TGCGCCAGCAGCTCAAACGTCCAGAGCGGGAGGATTAATGAGCAGTTCTTC.

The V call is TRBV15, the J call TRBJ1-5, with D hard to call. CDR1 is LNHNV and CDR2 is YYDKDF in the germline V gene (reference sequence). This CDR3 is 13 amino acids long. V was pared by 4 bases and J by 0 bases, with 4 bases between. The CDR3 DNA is TGTGCCACCAGCAAAAGTAGCAATCAGCCCCAGCATTTT. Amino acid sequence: CATSKSSNQPQHF.

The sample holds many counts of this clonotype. DNA of the CDR3: TGTGCCAGCAGTTACAGGGGGCTTACTGAAGCTTTCTTT. Its protein product is CASSYRGLTEAFF. The rearrangement uses TRBV27 and TRBJ1-1; 9 bases line up with TRBD1. Germline V CDR1 and CDR2: MNHEY, SMNVEV (reference sequence). J was trimmed by 5 bases and V by 4 bases; bases with no gene match: 2. CDR3 length equals 13 residues.

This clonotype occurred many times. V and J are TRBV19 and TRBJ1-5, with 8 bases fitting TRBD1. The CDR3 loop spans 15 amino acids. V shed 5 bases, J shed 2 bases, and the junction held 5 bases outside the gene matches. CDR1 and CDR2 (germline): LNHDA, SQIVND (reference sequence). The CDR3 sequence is CASSFDRGGNQPQHF. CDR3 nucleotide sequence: TGTGCCAGTAGTTTCGACAGGGGCGGCAATCAGCCCCAGCATTTT.

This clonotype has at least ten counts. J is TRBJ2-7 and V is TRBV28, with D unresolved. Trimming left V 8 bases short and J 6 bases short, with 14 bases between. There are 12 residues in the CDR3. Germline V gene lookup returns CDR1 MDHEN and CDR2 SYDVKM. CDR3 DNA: TGTGCCAGCTCGGGCACCCCCGGCGAGCAGTACTTC. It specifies CASSGTPGEQYF.

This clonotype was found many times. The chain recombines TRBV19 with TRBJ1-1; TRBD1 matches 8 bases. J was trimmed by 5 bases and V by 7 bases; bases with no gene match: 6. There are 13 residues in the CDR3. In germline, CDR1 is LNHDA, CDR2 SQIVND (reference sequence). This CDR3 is CASTDRVGTEAFF. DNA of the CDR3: TGTGCCAGTACGGACAGGGTAGGAACTGAAGCTTTCTTT.

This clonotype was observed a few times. The CDR3 nucleotides read TGTGCCACTGCTAGGGATGCAGATACGCAGTATTTT. Translated, it gives CATARDADTQYF. The V call is TRBV19, the J call TRBJ2-3; the D is unclear. Germline values: CDR1 LNHDA, CDR2 SQIVND (reference sequence). V lost 10 bases to trimming and J lost 4 bases, with 12 bases between them. The CDR3 length is 12 residues.